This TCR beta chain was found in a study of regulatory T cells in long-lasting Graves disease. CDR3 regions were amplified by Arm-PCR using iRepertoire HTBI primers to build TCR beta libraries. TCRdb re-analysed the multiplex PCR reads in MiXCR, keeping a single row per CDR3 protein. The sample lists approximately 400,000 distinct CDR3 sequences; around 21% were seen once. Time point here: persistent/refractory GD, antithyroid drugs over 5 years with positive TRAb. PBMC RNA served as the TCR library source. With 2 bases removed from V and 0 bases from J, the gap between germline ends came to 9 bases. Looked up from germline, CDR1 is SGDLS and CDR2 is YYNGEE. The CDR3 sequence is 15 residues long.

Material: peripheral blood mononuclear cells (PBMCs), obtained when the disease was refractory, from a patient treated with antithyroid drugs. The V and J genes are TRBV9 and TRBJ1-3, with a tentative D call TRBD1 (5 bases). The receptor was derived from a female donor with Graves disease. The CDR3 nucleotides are TGTGCCAGCAGCGTCGGGGGTCTCTCTGGAAACACCATATATTTT. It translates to CASSVGGLSGNTIYF.